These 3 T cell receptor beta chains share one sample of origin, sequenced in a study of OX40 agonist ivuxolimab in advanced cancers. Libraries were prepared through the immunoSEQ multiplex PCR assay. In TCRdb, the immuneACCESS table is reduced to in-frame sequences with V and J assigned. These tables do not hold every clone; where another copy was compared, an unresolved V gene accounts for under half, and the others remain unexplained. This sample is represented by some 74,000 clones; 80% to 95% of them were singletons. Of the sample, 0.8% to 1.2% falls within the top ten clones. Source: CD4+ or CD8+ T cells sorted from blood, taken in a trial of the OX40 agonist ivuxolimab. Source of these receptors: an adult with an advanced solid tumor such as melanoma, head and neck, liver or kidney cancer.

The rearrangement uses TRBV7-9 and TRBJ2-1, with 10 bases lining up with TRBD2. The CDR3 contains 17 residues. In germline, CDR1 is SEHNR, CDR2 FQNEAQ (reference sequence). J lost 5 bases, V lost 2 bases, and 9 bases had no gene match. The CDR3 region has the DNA TGTGCCAGCAGCTTAAGAGCGGGAGGGCCAGGAGACAATGAGCAGTTCTTC. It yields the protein CASSLRAGGPGDNEQFF.

The CDR3 loop is CASSYQGRVNEKLFF. Written as DNA, the CDR3 is TGTGCCAGCAGTTACCAGGGACGGGTAAATGAAAAACTGTTTTTT. This chain uses TRBV6-5 with TRBJ1-4; perhaps TRBD1 as D (5 bases). The CDR3 loop spans 15 amino acids. Germline V gene data show CDR1 as MNHEY and CDR2 as SVGAGI. Trimming shortened V by 2 bases and J by 5 bases, and 12 bases separated the two germline ends.

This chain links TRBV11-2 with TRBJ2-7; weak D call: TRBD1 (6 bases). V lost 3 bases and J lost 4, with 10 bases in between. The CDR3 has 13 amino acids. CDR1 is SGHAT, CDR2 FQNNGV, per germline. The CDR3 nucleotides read TGTGCCAGCAGCTTTGGGGGCAGGTACGAGCAGTACTTC. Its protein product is CASSFGGRYEQYF.